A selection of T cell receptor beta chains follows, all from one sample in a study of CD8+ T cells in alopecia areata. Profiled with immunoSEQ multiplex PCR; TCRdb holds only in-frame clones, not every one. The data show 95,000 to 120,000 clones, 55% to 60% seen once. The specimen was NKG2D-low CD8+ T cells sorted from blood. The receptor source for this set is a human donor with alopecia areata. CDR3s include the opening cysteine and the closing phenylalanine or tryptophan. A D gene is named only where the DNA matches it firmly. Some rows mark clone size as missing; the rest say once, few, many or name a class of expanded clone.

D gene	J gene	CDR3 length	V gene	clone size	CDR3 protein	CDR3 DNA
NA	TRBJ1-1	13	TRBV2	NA	CASSRRLNTEAFF	TGTGCCAGCAGTCGCAGGCTGAACACTGAAGCTTTCTTT
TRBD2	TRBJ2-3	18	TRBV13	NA	CASSLGAGTTGSTDTQYF	TGTGCCAGCAGCTTAGGGGCCGGGACTACAGGAAGCACAGATACGCAGTATTTT
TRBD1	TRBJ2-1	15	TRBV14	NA	CASSRQGYTYNEQFF	TGTGCCAGCAGCCGACAGGGATATACCTACAATGAGCAGTTCTTC
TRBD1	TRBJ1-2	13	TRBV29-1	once	CSVRTGSAYGYTF	TGCAGCGTCCGGACAGGGTCGGCCTATGGCTACACCTTC
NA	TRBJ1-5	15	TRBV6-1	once	CASSEGVYSNQPQHF	TGTGCCAGCAGTGAGGGGGTGTATAGCAATCAGCCCCAGCATTTT
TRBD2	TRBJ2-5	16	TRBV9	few	CASRVVSGEGLETQYF	TGTGCCAGCAGGGTGGTATCTGGGGAGGGTTTGGAGACCCAGTACTTC
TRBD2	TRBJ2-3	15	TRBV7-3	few	CASSPSGGSTDTQYF	TGTGCCAGCAGCCCTAGCGGAGGTAGCACAGATACGCAGTATTTT
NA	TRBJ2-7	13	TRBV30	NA	CAWSGGSGDEQYF	TGTGCCTGGAGTGGGGGATCAGGCGACGAGCAGTACTTC
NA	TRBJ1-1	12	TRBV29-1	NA	CSVTVRGWEAFF	TGCAGCGTTACAGTTCGGGGTTGGGAAGCTTTCTTT
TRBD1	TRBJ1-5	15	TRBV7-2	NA	CASSRGQGVGQPQHF	TGTGCCAGCAGCCGTGGACAGGGAGTAGGTCAGCCCCAGCATTTT
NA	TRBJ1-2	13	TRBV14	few	CASSLGTNYGYTF	TGTGCCAGCAGCCTAGGCACTAACTATGGCTACACCTTC
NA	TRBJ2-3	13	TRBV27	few	CASSPPSADTQYF	TGTGCCAGCAGTCCTCCGAGCGCAGATACGCAGTATTTT
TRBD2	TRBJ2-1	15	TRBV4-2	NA	CASSQDGLAGELKFF	TGTGCCAGCAGCCAAGATGGACTAGCGGGAGAGCTGAAGTTCTTC
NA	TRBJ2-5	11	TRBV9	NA	CASSAPGTQYF	TGTGCCAGCAGCGCCCCAGGGACCCAGTACTTC
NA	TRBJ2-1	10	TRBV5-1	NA	CASSLNEQFF	TGCGCCAGCAGTCTTAATGAGCAGTTCTTC
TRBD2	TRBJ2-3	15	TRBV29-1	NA	CSVQGLAGLRDTQYF	TGCAGCGTTCAAGGACTAGCGGGGCTTCGAGATACGCAGTATTTT
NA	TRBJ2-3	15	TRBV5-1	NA	CASRNWASSTDTQYF	TGCGCCAGCAGAAATTGGGCCAGCAGCACAGATACGCAGTATTTT
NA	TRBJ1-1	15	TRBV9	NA	CASSVGGGFNTEAFF	TGTGCCAGCAGCGTAGGGGGCGGTTTTAACACTGAAGCTTTCTTT
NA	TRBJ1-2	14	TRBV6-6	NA	CASSPGILNYGYTF	TGTGCCAGCAGCCCTGGGATTCTCAACTATGGCTACACCTTC
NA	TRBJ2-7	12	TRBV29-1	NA	CSVVGSTYEQYF	TGCAGCGTTGTAGGCTCCACCTACGAGCAGTACTTC
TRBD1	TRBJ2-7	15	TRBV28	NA	CASSPPGTGSYEQYF	TGTGCCAGCAGTCCGCCCGGGACAGGGTCGTACGAGCAGTACTTC
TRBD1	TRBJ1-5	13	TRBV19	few	CASSWDRNQPQHF	TGTGCCAGTAGTTGGGACAGAAATCAGCCCCAGCATTTT
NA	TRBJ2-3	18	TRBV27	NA	CASSPPGPASVGTDTQYF	TGTGCCAGCAGTCCCCCAGGCCCGGCTAGTGTGGGCACAGATACGCAGTATTTT
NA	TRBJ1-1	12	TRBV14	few	CASSQGYTEAFF	TGTGCCAGCAGCCAGGGGTACACTGAAGCTTTCTTT
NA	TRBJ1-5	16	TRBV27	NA	CASRPSATGSNQPQHF	TGTGCCAGCAGACCCTCCGCGACAGGTAGCAATCAGCCCCAGCATTTT
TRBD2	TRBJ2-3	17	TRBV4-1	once	CASSQDRTGRRTDTQYF	TGCGCCAGCAGCCAAGATCGGACCGGGAGGCGAACAGATACGCAGTATTTT
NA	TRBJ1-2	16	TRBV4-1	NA	CASSQGGEGGNYGYTF	TGCGCCAGCAGCCAAGGAGGAGAGGGGGGAAACTATGGCTACACCTTC
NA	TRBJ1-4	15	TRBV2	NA	CASSPRETTNEKLFF	TGTGCCAGCAGCCCCAGGGAAACAACTAATGAAAAACTGTTTTTT
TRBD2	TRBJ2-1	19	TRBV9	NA	CASSVGTSGSVGSYNEQFF	TGTGCCAGCAGCGTCGGGACTAGCGGGAGTGTCGGGTCCTACAATGAGCAGTTCTTC
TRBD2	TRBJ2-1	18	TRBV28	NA	CASSHPGRSGRSYNEQFF	TGTGCCAGCAGTCATCCCGGTCGTAGCGGGAGATCCTACAATGAGCAGTTCTTC
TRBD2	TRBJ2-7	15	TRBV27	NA	CASSSGGARNHEQYF	TGTGCCAGCAGTTCGGGGGGGGCGCGTAACCACGAGCAGTACTTC
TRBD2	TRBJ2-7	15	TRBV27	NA	CASSYTSGSSYEQYF	TGTGCCAGCAGTTACACTAGCGGGAGCTCCTACGAGCAGTACTTC
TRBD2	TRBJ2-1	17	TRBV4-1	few	CASSQDEAGVRYNEQFF	TGCGCCAGCAGCCAAGATGAGGCGGGAGTCCGCTACAATGAGCAGTTCTTC
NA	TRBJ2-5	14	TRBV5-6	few	CASSLLTGTETQYF	TGTGCCAGCAGCTTGCTGACAGGGACTGAGACCCAGTACTTC
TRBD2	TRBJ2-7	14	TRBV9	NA	CASSVGGSKYEQYF	TGTGCCAGCAGCGTGGGCGGGAGCAAGTACGAGCAGTACTTC
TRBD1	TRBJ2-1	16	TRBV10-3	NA	CATSTGTAGSYNEQFF	TGTGCCACCAGTACGGGGACAGCCGGCTCCTACAATGAGCAGTTCTTC
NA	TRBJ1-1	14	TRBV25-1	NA	CASSERFRGSEAFF	TGTGCCAGCAGTGAACGGTTTAGGGGCTCTGAAGCTTTCTTT